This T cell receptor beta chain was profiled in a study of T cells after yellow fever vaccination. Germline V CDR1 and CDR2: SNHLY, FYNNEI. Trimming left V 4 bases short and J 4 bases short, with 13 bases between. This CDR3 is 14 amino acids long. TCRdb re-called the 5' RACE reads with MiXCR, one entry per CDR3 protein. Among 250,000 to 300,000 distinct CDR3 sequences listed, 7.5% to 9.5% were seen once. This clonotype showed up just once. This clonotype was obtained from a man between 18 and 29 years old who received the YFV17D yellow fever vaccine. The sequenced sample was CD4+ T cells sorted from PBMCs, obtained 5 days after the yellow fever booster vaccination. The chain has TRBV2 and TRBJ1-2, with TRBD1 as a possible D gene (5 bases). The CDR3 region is CASSGGGAPYGYTF. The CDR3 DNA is TGTGCCAGCAGTGGGGGTGGGGCCCCCTATGGCTACACCTTC.